The entry below gives a single T cell receptor beta chain sequence along with its context. Original analysis: Reference gene primer amplification gave nucleated cell count estimates. This table comes from immunoSEQ multiplex PCR, and its TCRdb copy is limited to in-frame clones, with some not included. The V and J calls and clone size are taken from that table; D and trimming were inferred from the DNA. Of about 26,000 clones listed, 90% to 95% are singletons. Germline-derived CDR1 and CDR2 are SGHRS and YFSETQ. The CDR3 sequence is 13 residues long. Trimming removed 4 bases from V and 0 bases from J, with 8 bases in between. This specimen comes from a study of blood T cell repertoires in COVID-19.

The sequence was collected from a human donor in a cohort sampled during active COVID-19. The sample comprised peripheral blood. The chain joins TRBV5-1 to TRBJ2-7, with D uncertain. The CDR3 nucleotides are TGCGCCAGCAGCCGTCTAGACTCCTACGAGCAGTACTTC. Protein: CASSRLDSYEQYF.